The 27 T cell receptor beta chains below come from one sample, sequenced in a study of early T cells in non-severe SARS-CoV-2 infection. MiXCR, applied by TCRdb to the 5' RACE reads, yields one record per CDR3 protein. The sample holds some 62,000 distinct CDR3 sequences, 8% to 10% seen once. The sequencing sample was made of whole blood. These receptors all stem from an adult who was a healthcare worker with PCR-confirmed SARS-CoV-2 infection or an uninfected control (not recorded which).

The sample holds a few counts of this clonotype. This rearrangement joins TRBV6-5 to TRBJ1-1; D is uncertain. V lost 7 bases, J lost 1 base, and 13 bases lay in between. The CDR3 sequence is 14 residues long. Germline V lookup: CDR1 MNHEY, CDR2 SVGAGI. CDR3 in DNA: TGTGCCAGCACACCCGATATCGGGAACACTGAAGCTTTCTTT. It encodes CASTPDIGNTEAFF.

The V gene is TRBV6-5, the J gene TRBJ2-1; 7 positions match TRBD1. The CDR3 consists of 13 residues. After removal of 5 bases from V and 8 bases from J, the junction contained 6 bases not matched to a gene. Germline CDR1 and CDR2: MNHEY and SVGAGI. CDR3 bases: TGTGCCAGCAGTGCCCTTACAGGGGATGAGCAGTTCTTC. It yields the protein CASSALTGDEQFF.

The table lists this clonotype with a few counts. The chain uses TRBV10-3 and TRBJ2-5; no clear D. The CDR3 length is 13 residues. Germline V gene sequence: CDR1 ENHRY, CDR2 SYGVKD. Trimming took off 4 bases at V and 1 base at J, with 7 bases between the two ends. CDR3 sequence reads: CAISAPSQETQYF. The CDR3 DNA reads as TGTGCCATCAGTGCCCCCAGCCAAGAGACCCAGTACTTC.

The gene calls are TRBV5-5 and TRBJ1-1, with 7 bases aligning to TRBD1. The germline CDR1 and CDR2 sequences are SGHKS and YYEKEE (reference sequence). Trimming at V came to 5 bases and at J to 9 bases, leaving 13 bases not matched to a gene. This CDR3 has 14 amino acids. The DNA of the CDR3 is TGTGCCAGCAGGCGCACCGGGACAGAGGGCAAAGCTTTCTTT. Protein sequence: CASRRTGTEGKAFF.

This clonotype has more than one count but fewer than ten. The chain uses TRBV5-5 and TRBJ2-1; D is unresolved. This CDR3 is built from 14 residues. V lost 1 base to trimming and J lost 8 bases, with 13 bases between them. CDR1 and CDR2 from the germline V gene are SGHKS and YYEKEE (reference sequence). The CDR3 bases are TGTGCCAGCAGCTTGCAGGTTTCGCGCGATGAGCAGTTCTTC. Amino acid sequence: CASSLQVSRDEQFF.

DNA for the CDR3: TGTGCCAGCAGCCCCCCTCCCCTCTACGAGCAGTACGTC. Protein sequence: CASSPPPLYEQYV. V gene TRBV2 combines with J gene TRBJ2-7; no clear D gene. Per germline, CDR1 SNHLY and CDR2 FYNNEI. V was pared by 6 bases and J by 3 bases, with 12 bases between. The CDR3 covers 13 residues.

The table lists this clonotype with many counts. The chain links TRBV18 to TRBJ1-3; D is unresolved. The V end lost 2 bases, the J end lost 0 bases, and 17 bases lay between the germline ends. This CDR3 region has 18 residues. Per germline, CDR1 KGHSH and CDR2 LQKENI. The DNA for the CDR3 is TGTGCCAGCTCACCAGTCCCGATGAGACGGTACTCTGGAAACACCATATATTTT. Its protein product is CASSPVPMRRYSGNTIYF.

CDR3 in DNA: TGCGCCAGCAGCTTGGCGGGCAGGGGGCACACCGGGGAGCTGTTTTTT. Translating it yields CASSLAGRGHTGELFF. J is TRBJ2-2 and V is TRBV5-1; 8 nucleotides match TRBD1. Trimming took 0 bases from V and 3 from J; bases not matched to a gene: 4. This CDR3 contains 16 residues. The germline V gene encodes CDR1 SGHRS and CDR2 YFSETQ.

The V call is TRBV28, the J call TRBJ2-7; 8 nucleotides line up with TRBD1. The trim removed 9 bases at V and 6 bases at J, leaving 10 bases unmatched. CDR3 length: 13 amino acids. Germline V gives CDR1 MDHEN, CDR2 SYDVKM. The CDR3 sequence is CASHGQGRVEQYV. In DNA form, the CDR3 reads TGTGCCAGTCACGGACAGGGAAGGGTCGAGCAGTACGTC.

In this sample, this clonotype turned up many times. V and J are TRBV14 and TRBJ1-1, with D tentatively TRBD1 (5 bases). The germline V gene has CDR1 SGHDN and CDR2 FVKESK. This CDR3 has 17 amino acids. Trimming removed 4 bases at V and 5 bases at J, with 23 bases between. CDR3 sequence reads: CASSLWRGRGEGTEAFF. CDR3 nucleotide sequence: TGTGCCAGCAGCCTATGGAGGGGCCGCGGTGAGGGGACTGAAGCTTTCTTT.

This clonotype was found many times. CDR3 sequence reads: CASSQIDMGFSFHEQFF. In nucleotides, the CDR3 is TGCGCCAGCAGCCAGATCGACATGGGGTTCAGTTTTCATGAGCAGTTCTTC. The chain carries TRBV4-1 and TRBJ2-1; D not resolved. This CDR3 region has 17 residues. V was cut by 3 bases and J by 8 bases, with 23 bases left in between. Germline V gene lookup returns CDR1 MGHRA and CDR2 YSYEKL.

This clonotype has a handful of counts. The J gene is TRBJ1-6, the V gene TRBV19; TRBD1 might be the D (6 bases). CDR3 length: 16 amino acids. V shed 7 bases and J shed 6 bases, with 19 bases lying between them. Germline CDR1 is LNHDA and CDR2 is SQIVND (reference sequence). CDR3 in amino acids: CASTSGRGRVNSPLHF. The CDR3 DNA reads TGTGCCAGTACCTCAGGCAGGGGAAGAGTTAATTCACCCCTCCACTTT.

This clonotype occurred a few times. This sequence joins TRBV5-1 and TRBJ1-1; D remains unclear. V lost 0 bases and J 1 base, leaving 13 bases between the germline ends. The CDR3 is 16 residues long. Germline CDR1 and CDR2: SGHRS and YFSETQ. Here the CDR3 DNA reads TGCGCCAGCAGCTTGGATAGTTCTACCAAGAACACTGAAGCTTTCTTT. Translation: CASSLDSSTKNTEAFF. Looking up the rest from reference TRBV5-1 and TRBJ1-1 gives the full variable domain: KAGVTQTPRYLIKTRGQQVTLSCSPISGHRSVSWYQQTPGQGLQFLFEYFSETQRNKGNFPGRFSGRQFSNSRSEMNVSTLELGDSALYLCASSLDSSTKNTEAFFGQGTRLTVV.

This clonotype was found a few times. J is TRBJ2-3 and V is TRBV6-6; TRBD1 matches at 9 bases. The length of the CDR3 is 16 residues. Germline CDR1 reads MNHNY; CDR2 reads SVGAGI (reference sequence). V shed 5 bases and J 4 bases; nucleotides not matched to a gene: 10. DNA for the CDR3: TGTGCCAGCAGTCTAGCCGGGACAGGGATTGCAGATACGCAGTATTTT. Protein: CASSLAGTGIADTQYF.

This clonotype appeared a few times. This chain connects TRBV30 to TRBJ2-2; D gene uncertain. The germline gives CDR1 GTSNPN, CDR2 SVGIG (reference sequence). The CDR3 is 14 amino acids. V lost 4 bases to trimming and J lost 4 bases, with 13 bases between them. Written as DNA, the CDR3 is TGTGCCTGGACTGTGGGCCCCCTCACCGGGGAGCTGTTTTTT. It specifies CAWTVGPLTGELFF.

CDR3 bases: TGTGCCAGCAGCTCCCGACAACGGACGGGGACTGAAGCTTTCTTT. Translating gives CASSSRQRTGTEAFF. This chain joins TRBV7-9 and TRBJ1-1; no definite D call. V lost 4 bases to trimming and J lost 5 bases, with 17 bases between them. The CDR3 loop spans 15 amino acids. CDR1 is SEHNR and CDR2 is FQNEAQ in the germline V gene (reference sequence).

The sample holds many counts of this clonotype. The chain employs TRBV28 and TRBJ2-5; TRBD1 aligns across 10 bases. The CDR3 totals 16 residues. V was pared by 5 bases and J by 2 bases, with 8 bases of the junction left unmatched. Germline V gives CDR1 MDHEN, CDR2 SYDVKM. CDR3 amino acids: CASSPDRGPPQETQYF. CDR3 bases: TGTGCCAGCAGTCCCGACAGGGGGCCGCCACAAGAGACCCAGTACTTC.

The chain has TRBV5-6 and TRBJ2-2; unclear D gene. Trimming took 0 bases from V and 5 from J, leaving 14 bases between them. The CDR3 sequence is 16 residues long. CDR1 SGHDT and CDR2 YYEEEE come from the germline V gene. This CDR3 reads CASSLEPPSGTGELFF. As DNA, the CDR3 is TGTGCCAGCAGCTTGGAGCCACCTTCTGGTACCGGGGAGCTGTTTTTT.

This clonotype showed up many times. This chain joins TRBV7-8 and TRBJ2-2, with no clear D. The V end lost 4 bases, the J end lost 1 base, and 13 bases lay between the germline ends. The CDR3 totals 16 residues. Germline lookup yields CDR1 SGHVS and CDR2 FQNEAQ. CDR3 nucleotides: TGTGCCAGCAGCTCAGCCCTGACTCTGAACACCGGGGAGCTGTTTTTT. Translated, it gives CASSSALTLNTGELFF.

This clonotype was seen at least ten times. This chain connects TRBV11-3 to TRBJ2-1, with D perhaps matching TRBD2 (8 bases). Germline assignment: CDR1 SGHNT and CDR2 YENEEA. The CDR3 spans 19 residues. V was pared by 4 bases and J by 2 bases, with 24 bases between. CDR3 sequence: CASSSDQGGSGTTYNEQFF. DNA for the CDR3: TGTGCCAGCAGCTCTGACCAGGGGGGTAGCGGGACGACCTACAATGAGCAGTTCTTC.

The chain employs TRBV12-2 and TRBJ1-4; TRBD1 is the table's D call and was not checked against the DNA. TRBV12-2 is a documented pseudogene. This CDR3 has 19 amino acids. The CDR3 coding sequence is TGTGCAAGTAAAATTCACTCAGGCAGGGCGAGAATCACTAATGAAAAACTGTTTTTT. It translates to CASKIHSGRARITNEKLFF.

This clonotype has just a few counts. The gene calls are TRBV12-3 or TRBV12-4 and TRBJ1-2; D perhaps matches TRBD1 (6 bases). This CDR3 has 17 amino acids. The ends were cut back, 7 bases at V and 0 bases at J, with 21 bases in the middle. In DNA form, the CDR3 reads TGTGCCAGCACCCTAGGGGGGAGGGGGGTTACTAACTATGGCTACACCTTC. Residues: CASTLGGRGVTNYGYTF.

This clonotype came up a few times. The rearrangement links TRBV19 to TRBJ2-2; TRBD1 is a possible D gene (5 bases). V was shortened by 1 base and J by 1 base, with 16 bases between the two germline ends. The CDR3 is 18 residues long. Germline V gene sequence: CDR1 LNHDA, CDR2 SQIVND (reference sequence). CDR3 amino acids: CASSIGQGVRRNTGELFF. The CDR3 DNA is TGTGCCAGTAGTATAGGGCAGGGCGTAAGGAGGAACACCGGGGAGCTGTTTTTT.

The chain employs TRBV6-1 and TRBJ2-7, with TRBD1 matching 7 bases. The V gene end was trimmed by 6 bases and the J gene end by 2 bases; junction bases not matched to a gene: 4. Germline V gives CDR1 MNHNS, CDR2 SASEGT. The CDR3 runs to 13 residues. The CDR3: CASSPTGPYEQYV. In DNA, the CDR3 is TGTGCCAGCAGCCCGACAGGGCCCTACGAGCAGTACGTC.

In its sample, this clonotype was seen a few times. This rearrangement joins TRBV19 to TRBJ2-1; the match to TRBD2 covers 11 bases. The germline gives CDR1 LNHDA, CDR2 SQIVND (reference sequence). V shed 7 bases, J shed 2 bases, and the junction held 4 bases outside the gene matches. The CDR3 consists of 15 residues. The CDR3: CASTDSGGAYNEQFF. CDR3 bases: TGTGCCAGTACCGATAGCGGGGGGGCCTACAATGAGCAGTTCTTC.

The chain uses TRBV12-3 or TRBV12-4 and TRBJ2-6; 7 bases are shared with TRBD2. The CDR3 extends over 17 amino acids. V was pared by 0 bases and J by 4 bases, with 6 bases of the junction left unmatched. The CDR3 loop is CASSLARGDSGANVLTF. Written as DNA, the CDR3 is TGTGCCAGCAGTTTAGCCCGGGGGGATTCAGGGGCCAACGTCCTGACTTTC.

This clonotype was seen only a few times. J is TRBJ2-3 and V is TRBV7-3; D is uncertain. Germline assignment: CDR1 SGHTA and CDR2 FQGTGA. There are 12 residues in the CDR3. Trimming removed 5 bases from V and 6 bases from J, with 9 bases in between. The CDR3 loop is CASSQNGDTQYF. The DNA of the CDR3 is TGTGCCAGCAGCCAAAACGGCGATACGCAGTATTTT.